This T cell receptor (beta chain) was profiled in a study of cytomegalovirus exposure and HLA in healthy donors. Remarks on this clone: Its antigen remains unidentified.

Findings of the study overall: TCR beta chain V- and J-gene trimming was linked, in a later analysis, to a missense variant in DCLRE1C.

Vbeta (60) and Jbeta (13) primers were used in the PCR. As handled by the study authors: About 9.9 million shared chains were among around 80 million unique TCR beta chains counted in a later analysis. Sequencing used immunoSEQ multiplex PCR; TCRdb keeps in-frame clones, though not all of them. V, J and clone size are those of that table, while D and trimming were read from the DNA. This sample's clone table lists roughly 200,000 clones. This clonotype was sampled from a man in his thirties or forties in good health and CMV-seronegative. Source material: PBMCs.

The DNA of the CDR3 is TGTGCCAGCATTGACAGGGGACCCTCCTACGAGCAGTACTTC. Translation gives CASIDRGPSYEQYF. The chain links TRBV6-1 to TRBJ2-7, with TRBD1 identical over 8 bases. J was trimmed by 0 bases and V by 7 bases; bases with no gene match: 5. This CDR3 region has 14 residues. The V gene's germline CDR1 is MNHNS and CDR2 SASEGT.